These 16 T cell receptor beta chains came from one sample sequenced in a study of cytomegalovirus exposure and HLA in healthy donors. PCR employed 60 Vbeta and 13 Jbeta primers. The protocol was immunoSEQ multiplex PCR, while the TCRdb copy is restricted to in-frame clones and leaves out a portion. Seen here are around 120,000 clones, over 60% observed once, and the top ten hold around 0.92%. The sample comprised PBMCs. The receptors shown here come from a human donor in good health.

CDR3 protein: CASSQTSGGHWSEQFF. Here the CDR3 DNA reads TGTGCCAGCAGCCAGACTAGCGGGGGCCACTGGAGTGAGCAGTTCTTC. V is TRBV11-2 and J is TRBJ2-1; TRBD2 matches 12 bases. The V and J ends lost 5 bases and 9 bases, in that order; junction bases with no gene match: 11. Germline CDR1 is SGHAT and CDR2 is FQNNGV. This CDR3 comprises 16 residues.

The chain joins TRBV4-2 to TRBJ2-3; D possibly corresponds to TRBD2 (5 bases). V was shortened by 4 bases and J by 0 bases, with 11 bases between the two germline ends. CDR3 length: 15 residues. Looked up from germline, CDR1 is LGHNA and CDR2 is YNFKEQ. The CDR3 loop is CASSLSGDSTDTQYF. CDR3 in DNA: TGTGCCAGCAGCCTAAGCGGAGATAGCACAGATACGCAGTATTTT.

This chain joins TRBV27 and TRBJ2-5, with a weak D call TRBD2 (6 bases). The DNA end is more similar to TRBJ2-7, so the J call may be wrong. The CDR3 runs 11 residues. Germline V lookup: CDR1 MNHEY, CDR2 SMNVEV (reference sequence). CDR3: CASGRFYEQYF. The DNA for the CDR3 is TGTGCCAGCGGGAGGTTCTACGAGCAGTACTTC.

This clone was found once. The V and J genes are TRBV5-1 and TRBJ2-3, with TRBD2 identical over 7 bases. V shed 4 bases and J 0 bases; nucleotides not matched to a gene: 5. Germline-derived CDR1 and CDR2 are SGHRS and YFSETQ. This CDR3 has 15 residues. CDR3 loop: CASSLGRPSTDTQYF. As DNA, the CDR3 is TGCGCCAGCAGCCTCGGGAGGCCCAGCACAGATACGCAGTATTTT.

Of note for this clone: The junction and the germline gene differ at one end; a read error may be behind it. This chain joins TRBV4-1 and TRBJ2-4; TRBD2 agrees at 7 bases. The length of the CDR3 is 14 residues. Per germline, CDR1 MGHRA and CDR2 YSYEKL. The chain's CDR3 is CASSQAGAKNIQYF. As DNA, the CDR3 is TGTGCCAGCAGCCAAGCGGGGGCCAAAAACATTCAGTACTTC.

The genes are TRBV9 and TRBJ2-2; a weak D match, TRBD2 (6 bases). CDR3 length: 16 residues. Germline CDR1 and CDR2: SGDLS and YYNGEE. Trimming cost V 3 bases and J 0 bases, with 12 bases left between them. The CDR3 DNA reads as TGTGCCAGCAGCGCGACCGGGACTTCGAACACCGGGGAGCTGTTTTTT. Amino acids: CASSATGTSNTGELFF.

This clone was found a few times. This chain connects TRBV7-9 to TRBJ2-7; possible D gene TRBD2, 5 bases. Trimming cost V 3 bases and J 0 bases, with 9 bases left between them. Germline V gives CDR1 SEHNR, CDR2 FQNEAQ (reference sequence). The CDR3 is made up of 14 amino acids. CDR3 protein: CASSFRGNSYEQYF. For the CDR3, the DNA is TGTGCCAGCAGCTTTCGGGGAAACTCCTACGAGCAGTACTTC. The entire variable domain, with the rest obtained from reference TRBV7-9 and TRBJ2-7, is as follows: DTGVSQNPRHKITKRGQNVTFRCDPISEHNRLYWYRQTLGQGPEFLTYFQNEAQLEKSRLLSDRFSAERPKGSFSTLEIQRTEQGDSAMYLCASSFRGNSYEQYFGPGTRLTVT.

The chain links TRBV6-5 to TRBJ1-2; tentatively, D is TRBD1 (5 bases). Germline-derived CDR1 and CDR2 are MNHEY and SVGAGI. Trimming left V 5 bases short and J 3 bases short, with 7 bases between. The CDR3 runs to 12 residues. The CDR3 coding sequence is TGTGCCAGCAGTGAACAGGACTATGGCTACACCTTC. This sequence encodes CASSEQDYGYTF.

This chain links TRBV7-9 with TRBJ2-5; D is possibly TRBD2 (6 bases). CDR1 and CDR2 from the germline V gene are SEHNR and FQNEAQ (reference sequence). V was shortened by 2 bases and J by 5 bases, with 18 bases between the two germline ends. The CDR3 contains 16 residues. Here the CDR3 reads CASSLHGGLAKETQYF. CDR3 sequence (DNA): TGTGCCAGCAGCTTACATGGAGGGCTAGCGAAGGAGACCCAGTACTTC.

The chain carries TRBV6-6 and TRBJ1-3, with unresolved D. CDR3 length: 14 residues. Germline V lookup: CDR1 MNHNY, CDR2 SVGAGI (reference sequence). Trimming stripped 5 bases from V and 0 bases from J, with 8 bases between. The CDR3 region is CASSTQRSGNTIYF. The DNA of the CDR3 is TGTGCCAGCAGTACTCAGCGCTCTGGAAACACCATATATTTT.

The chain is built from TRBV5-1 and TRBJ2-5; D is perhaps TRBD1 (6 bases). The CDR3 spans 14 residues. The germline V gene encodes CDR1 SGHRS and CDR2 YFSETQ. The V end was cut by 0 bases, the J end by 5 bases, with 11 bases between. The CDR3 DNA reads as TGCGCCAGCAGCTTGGCCCAGGGGCGGGAGACCCAGTACTTC. Residues: CASSLAQGRETQYF. Based on the CDR3 plus reference TRBV5-1 and TRBJ2-5, the full variable domain is KAGVTQTPRYLIKTRGQQVTLSCSPISGHRSVSWYQQTPGQGLQFLFEYFSETQRNKGNFPGRFSGRQFSNSRSEMNVSTLELGDSALYLCASSLAQGRETQYFGPGTRLLVL.

The chain joins TRBV27 to TRBJ1-1; D is unresolved. This CDR3 region has 13 residues. Trimming shortened V by 3 bases and J by 4 bases, and 9 bases separated the two germline ends. Germline V CDR1 and CDR2: MNHEY, SMNVEV (reference sequence). The chain's CDR3 is CASSFFVGTEAFF. In DNA, the CDR3 is TGTGCCAGCAGTTTTTTCGTCGGCACTGAAGCTTTCTTT.

As concerns this clone: Relative to the germline gene, one junction end is altered; a read error may explain this. This sample also contains other DNA sequences that code for the same CDR3. The genes are TRBV19 and TRBJ1-2; D remains unclear. The CDR3 extends over 14 amino acids. CDR1 and CDR2 (germline): LNHDA, SQIVND (reference sequence). CDR3 nucleotide sequence: TGCGCCAGTAGGCTATCGGGAGTTAACTATGGCTACACCTTC. It yields the protein CASRLSGVNYGYTF.

V is TRBV7-3 and J is TRBJ2-1, with D possibly matching TRBD2 (6 bases). This CDR3 region has 12 residues. V was shortened by 4 bases and J by 9 bases, with 10 bases between the two germline ends. Germline values: CDR1 SGHTA, CDR2 FQGTGA. Here the CDR3 reads CASSSGTSEQFF. For the CDR3, the DNA is TGTGCCAGCAGCTCCGGGACTTCTGAGCAGTTCTTC.

This clone was observed once. This sequence joins TRBV27 and TRBJ1-1; TRBD1 aligns across 8 bases. Per germline, CDR1 MNHEY and CDR2 SMNVEV (reference sequence). With V trimmed by 2 bases and J by 10 bases, 15 bases remained unmatched. The CDR3 consists of 16 residues. For the CDR3, the DNA is TGTGCCAGCAGTTTAAGTAGGACAGGGATACGAACAGGAGCTTTCTTT. Translating it yields CASSLSRTGIRTGAFF.

This chain uses TRBV5-1 with TRBJ2-5, with 9 bases matching TRBD2. Trimming took 5 bases from V and 3 from J; bases not matched to a gene: 8. This CDR3 contains 15 residues. The germline CDR1 and CDR2 sequences are SGHRS and YFSETQ. CDR3 coding DNA: TGCGCCAGCAGATCCGCGCGGGGGGGAAAAGAGACCCAGTACTTC. It codes for CASRSARGGKETQYF.